Following are 32 T cell receptor beta chains from one sample sequenced in a study of CD8+CD57+ T cells in acquired aplastic anemia. Genomic DNA, the template, was used for profiling of the TCR beta VDJ and CDR3. TCRdb re-called the reads with MiXCR, one entry per CDR3 protein. The data hold approximately 220,000 distinct CDR3 sequences, with roughly half observed a single time. The patients chosen for sequencing had shown expansion of CD8+CD57+ cells (detected by flow cytometry). The sample comprised sorted CD4+, CD8+, or CD8+CD57+ T cells (not recorded which) from PBMCs. The source is a human donor with aplastic anemia.

This clonotype was recorded a few times. J is TRBJ1-2 and V is TRBV27, with D perhaps matching TRBD1 (5 bases). This CDR3 contains 13 residues. V was cut by 3 bases and J by 7 bases, with 12 bases left in between. The germline CDR1 and CDR2 sequences are MNHEY and SMNVEV (reference sequence). This chain's CDR3 is CASSFRDRTGYTF. The CDR3 DNA reads TGTGCCAGCAGTTTCAGAGACAGAACTGGCTACACCTTC.

The sample holds many counts of this clonotype. Sequence at one end of the junction differs from germline and may be a read error. The V and J genes are TRBV7-7 and TRBJ2-7, with 9 bases that match TRBD2. The CDR3 totals 17 residues. Per the germline V gene, CDR1 is SSHAT and CDR2 is FNYEAQ (reference sequence). CDR3: CASSLGGAAGGPYEQYF. Here the CDR3 DNA reads TGTGCTAGCAGCTTAGGCGGCGCAGCGGGGGGCCCCTACGAGCAGTACTTC.

This clonotype turned up a few times. The chain combines TRBV15 with TRBJ1-2; D gene uncertain. The CDR3 has 17 amino acids. CDR1 is LNHNV, CDR2 YYDKDF, per germline (reference sequence). The V end lost 0 bases, the J end lost 2 bases, and 16 bases lay between the germline ends. The CDR3 DNA follows: TGTGCCACCAGCAGAGATCAAACAGTTCGCAGCAACTATGGCTACACCTTC. Protein: CATSRDQTVRSNYGYTF.

Worth noting for this clonotype: At one boundary the junction diverges from the germline segment, which might be a read error. The V call is TRBV28, the J call TRBJ2-7; D is perhaps TRBD1 (6 bases). The germline CDR1 and CDR2 sequences are MDHEN and SYDVKM. This CDR3 is 15 amino acids long. CDR3 sequence reads: CASSFRQESSYERYF. In nucleotides, the CDR3 is TGTGCCAGCAGTTTTAGACAGGAAAGCTCCTACGAGCGGTACTTC.

This clonotype appeared many times. The V gene is TRBV7-8, the J gene TRBJ2-1; the D gene is possibly TRBD2 (7 bases). CDR1 SGHVS and CDR2 FQNEAQ come from the germline V gene. Trimming left V 2 bases short and J 6 bases short, with 14 bases between. The CDR3 has 15 amino acids. The CDR3 spells CASSLWGGAVNEQFF. The CDR3, as DNA: TGTGCCAGCAGCTTATGGGGGGGGGCAGTCAATGAGCAGTTCTTC.

This clonotype was observed at least ten times. This chain links TRBV2 with TRBJ2-1; either TRBD1 or TRBD2 may fit D (7 bases each). CDR1 and CDR2 (germline): SNHLY, FYNNEI. The germline V and J ends were trimmed by 5 bases and 7 bases, with 27 bases remaining between them. This CDR3 region has 18 residues. The CDR3 DNA reads as TGTGCCAGCAGTCGTTTGGGACAGCCATGGGGGGGGAGGAATGAGCAGTTCTTC. It is translated as CASSRLGQPWGGRNEQFF.

As for this clonotype: A much larger clonotype is one base distant, so this may be a read error. The chain carries TRBV4-3 and TRBJ2-3; D possibly corresponds to TRBD2 (6 bases). The germline gives CDR1 LGHNA, CDR2 YSLEER. Trimming stripped 4 bases from V and 1 base from J, with 18 bases between. This CDR3 has 17 amino acids. Here the CDR3 reads CASSPDLRGLGTDTQYF. The CDR3 nucleotides are TGCGCCAGCAGCCCAGATTTGCGGGGTTTGGGCACAGATACGCAGTATTTT.

This clonotype has more than one count but fewer than ten. This sequence joins TRBV29-1 and TRBJ2-7, with D tentatively TRBD1 or TRBD2 (7 bases each). The CDR3 sequence is 13 residues long. Per the germline V gene, CDR1 is SQVTM and CDR2 is ANQGSEA. Trimming removed 1 base from V and 4 bases from J, with 11 bases in between. The CDR3 loop is CSVEGAGQYEQYF. For the CDR3, the DNA is TGCAGCGTTGAAGGAGCGGGACAGTACGAGCAGTACTTC.

This chain connects TRBV15 to TRBJ1-3; 10 bases align to TRBD1. There are 17 residues in the CDR3. Germline CDR1 is LNHNV and CDR2 is YYDKDF (reference sequence). Unmatched junction bases numbered 5, after V lost 1 base and J lost 2 bases. The CDR3 sequence is CATSRGDRGRAGNTIYF. The DNA of the CDR3 is TGTGCCACCAGCAGAGGGGACAGGGGCCGGGCTGGAAACACCATATATTTT.

This clonotype occurred once. The rearrangement uses TRBV4-3 and TRBJ2-1; 8 bases agree with TRBD2. The CDR3 is made up of 13 amino acids. From germline, CDR1 is LGHNA and CDR2 YSLEER. With 4 bases clipped from V and 10 bases from J, the junction kept 6 bases outside the gene matches. This CDR3 is CASSPTSGQEQFF. In nucleotides, the CDR3 is TGCGCCAGCAGCCCTACTAGCGGCCAGGAGCAGTTCTTC.

This clonotype was counted many times. V usage is TRBV29-1 and J usage is TRBJ1-1; TRBD1 aligns across 8 bases. This CDR3 has 11 residues. V lost 5 bases, J lost 9 bases, and 5 bases stayed unmatched. Germline CDR1 reads SQVTM; CDR2 reads ANQGSEA. The CDR3, as DNA: TGCAGCGTTCGGCAGGGGGCGAAAGCTTTCTTT. Encoded protein: CSVRQGAKAFF.

For this clonotype: This may arise from a read error, as a much more abundant clone is one base away. The rearrangement joins TRBV11-1 to TRBJ2-7, with D perhaps TRBD1 (5 bases). The germline gives CDR1 SGHAT, CDR2 FQDESV (reference sequence). CDR3 size: 11 residues. V lost 6 bases, J lost 3 bases, and 6 bases lay in between. CDR3: CASRQGYEQYF. For the CDR3, the DNA is TGTGCCAGCAGGCAGGGCTACGAGCAGTACTTC.

The sample holds many counts of this clonotype. The chain couples TRBV13 to TRBJ2-5; 9 bases are a match to TRBD2. From germline, CDR1 is PRHDT and CDR2 FYEKMQ (reference sequence). This CDR3 is built from 16 residues. V was clipped by 2 bases and J by 2 bases; unmatched bases: 6. CDR3 sequence reads: CASSLRSSGIQETQYF. The DNA of the CDR3 is TGTGCCAGCAGCTTAAGGTCTAGCGGGATACAAGAGACCCAGTACTTC. The whole variable domain, filled in from reference TRBV13 and TRBJ2-5, reads AAGVIQSPRHLIKEKRETATLKCYPIPRHDTVYWYQQGPGQDPQFLISFYEKMQSDKGSIPDRFSAQQFSDYHSELNMSSLELGDSALYFCASSLRSSGIQETQYFGPGTRLLVL.

This clonotype has a count of ten or more. This chain uses TRBV7-8 with TRBJ1-2, with 7 nucleotides matching TRBD1. V lost 5 bases, J lost 2 bases, and 2 bases stayed unmatched. Germline V lookup: CDR1 SGHVS, CDR2 FQNEAQ. The CDR3 covers 13 residues. In DNA, the CDR3 is TGTGCCAGCAGCAAGGGACAGAACTATGGCTACACCTTC. Protein product: CASSKGQNYGYTF.

The chain combines TRBV20-1 with TRBJ2-5; TRBD2 might be the D (8 bases). Germline V gene sequence: CDR1 DFQATT, CDR2 SNEGSKA (reference sequence). V shed 3 bases and J shed 1 base, with 15 bases lying between them. This CDR3 has 15 residues. CDR3 residues: CSARRGDSPQETQYF. The CDR3 DNA sequence: TGCAGTGCTAGGCGGGGGGACAGTCCCCAAGAGACCCAGTACTTC.

This clonotype was seen many times. This sequence joins TRBV6-4 and TRBJ1-6; D is undetermined. The CDR3 consists of 14 residues. Germline values: CDR1 MRHNA, CDR2 SNTAGT. With 4 bases removed from V and 5 bases from J, the gap between germline ends came to 9 bases. The CDR3 loop is CASSVSGDNSPLHF. In nucleotides, the CDR3 is TGTGCCAGCAGTGTGAGCGGAGATAATTCACCCCTCCACTTT.

This clonotype was detected many times. This chain connects TRBV20-1 to TRBJ2-1, with TRBD1 matching 7 bases. V gave up 6 bases and J gave up 2 bases; unmatched junction bases: 7. The CDR3 is made up of 14 amino acids. Germline assignment: CDR1 DFQATT and CDR2 SNEGSKA (reference sequence). The CDR3: CSALGDRAYNEQFF. The DNA for the CDR3 is TGCAGTGCCCTAGGCGACAGGGCCTACAATGAGCAGTTCTTC.

The chain links TRBV20-1 to TRBJ2-1; 15 positions match TRBD2. Per the germline V gene, CDR1 is DFQATT and CDR2 is SNEGSKA (reference sequence). Trimming removed 5 bases from V and 4 bases from J; junction bases left unmatched: 0. The CDR3 has 14 amino acids. The CDR3 spells CSAGTSGGYNEQFF. The CDR3 bases are TGCAGTGCTGGGACTAGCGGGGGGTACAATGAGCAGTTCTTC.

This clonotype has at least ten counts. The chain links TRBV7-9 to TRBJ2-7; 11 nucleotides agree with TRBD1. Losses at the gene ends were 6 bases for V and 5 bases for J; bases not matched to a gene: 6. This CDR3 has 14 amino acids. CDR1 and CDR2 from the germline V gene are SEHNR and FQNEAQ (reference sequence). In DNA form, the CDR3 reads TGTGCCAGCAGGGGGACAGGGGGTATCCACGAGCAGTACTTC. Amino acids: CASRGTGGIHEQYF.

This clonotype has a count of ten or more. This chain joins TRBV4-1 and TRBJ1-1; D not certain. The CDR3 is 14 amino acids. CDR1 and CDR2 from the germline V gene are MGHRA and YSYEKL. The V end was cut by 1 base, the J end by 5 bases, with 11 bases between. Here the CDR3 DNA reads TGCGCCAGCAGCCAAGCACCCGGTGGGACTGAAGCTTTCTTT. As protein: CASSQAPGGTEAFF.

This clonotype was recorded at least ten times. CDR3 in DNA: TGTGCCAGTAGCCATCTCGGACAGGAACGGATCTCTGGAAACACCATATATTTT. It encodes CASSHLGQERISGNTIYF. The chain couples TRBV19 to TRBJ1-3; 7 nucleotides align to TRBD1. V lost 6 bases, J lost 0 bases, and 14 bases stayed unmatched. The CDR3 spans 18 residues. In germline, CDR1 is LNHDA, CDR2 SQIVND (reference sequence).

This clonotype was counted ten times or more. V usage is TRBV9 and J usage is TRBJ1-1, with D unclear. The CDR3 has 11 amino acids. Deletions cut 2 bases from V and 11 bases from J, with 10 bases between. The germline V gene encodes CDR1 SGDLS and CDR2 YYNGEE. CDR3 coding DNA: TGTGCCAGCAGCGTCCAAAATTCCGCTTTCTTT. It yields the protein CASSVQNSAFF.

The sample holds one count of this clonotype. The chain employs TRBV28 and TRBJ1-3; D unclear. V was clipped by 6 bases and J by 4 bases, with 16 bases between them. This CDR3 is 15 amino acids long. Per germline, CDR1 MDHEN and CDR2 SYDVKM. CDR3 DNA: TGTGCCAGCAGCAACTTCCGGGGTTTCGGAAACACCATATATTTT. As protein: CASSNFRGFGNTIYF.

This chain uses TRBV10-3 with TRBJ2-1; 10 bases agree with TRBD2. The CDR3 is made up of 15 amino acids. CDR1 and CDR2 (germline): ENHRY, SYGVKD. Trimming took 5 bases from V and 2 from J; bases not matched to a gene: 3. CDR3 sequence reads: CAISWTSGTYNEQFF. DNA for the CDR3: TGTGCCATCAGTTGGACTAGCGGCACCTACAATGAGCAGTTCTTC.

The rearrangement uses TRBV15 and TRBJ2-1; D possibly corresponds to TRBD1 (7 bases). The V gene lost 8 bases and the J gene lost 9 bases, with 23 bases spanning the gap. This CDR3 has 15 residues. From germline, CDR1 is LNHNV and CDR2 YYDKDF (reference sequence). The CDR3 DNA follows: TGTGCCACCGCCGGCGGAGGGACGGAGGGGGCTGAGCAGTTCTTC. Its translation is CATAGGGTEGAEQFF.

The count of this clonotype is one. The chain couples TRBV20-1 to TRBJ1-2; TRBD1 matches 7 bases. Germline values: CDR1 DFQATT, CDR2 SNEGSKA (reference sequence). V was clipped by 6 bases and J by 4 bases; unmatched bases: 8. The CDR3 sequence is 13 residues long. The CDR3 bases are TGCAGTGCCGTAGACAGGGTATTCTATGGCTACACCTTC. Amino acids: CSAVDRVFYGYTF.

Ten or more counts support this clonotype. V is TRBV12-5 and J is TRBJ1-2, with D hard to call. The CDR3 loop spans 13 amino acids. The ends were cut back, 2 bases at V and 6 bases at J, with 10 bases in the middle. Germline loops: CDR1 LGHNT, CDR2 FRNRAP. CDR3 sequence: CASGLLPQDGYTF. CDR3 coding DNA: TGTGCTAGTGGTTTGCTCCCCCAGGATGGCTACACCTTC. Using reference TRBV12-5 and TRBJ1-2 for the parts outside the CDR3, the full variable domain is DARVTQTPRHKVTEMGQEVTMRCQPILGHNTVFWYRQTMMQGLELLAYFRNRAPLDDSGMPKDRFSAEMPDATLATLKIQPSEPRDSAVYFCASGLLPQDGYTFGSGTRLTVV.

The chain carries TRBV5-6 and TRBJ1-1, with 9 bases lining up with TRBD1. The CDR3 spans 15 residues. Trimming took 6 bases from V and 4 from J; bases not matched to a gene: 10. CDR1 SGHDT and CDR2 YYEEEE come from the germline V gene. CDR3 sequence (DNA): TGTGCCAGCATCTGTAAAGACAGGGGGGTCACTGAAGCTTTCTTT. Translation gives CASICKDRGVTEAFF. The entire variable domain, with the rest obtained from reference TRBV5-6 and TRBJ1-1, is as follows: DAGVTQSPTHLIKTRGQQVTLRCSPKSGHDTVSWYQQALGQGPQFIFQYYEEEERQRGNFPDRFSGHQFPNYSSELNVNALLLGDSALYLCASICKDRGVTEAFFGQGTRLTVV.

This clonotype has just a few counts. A single base separates this from a much larger clone, so it may be a read error. CDR3: CSARGLGGAYNEQYF. CDR3 in DNA: TGCAGTGCTAGGGGCCTTGGGGGTGCCTACAATGAGCAGTACTTC. V and J are TRBV20-1 and TRBJ2-7; perhaps D is TRBD1 or TRBD2 (5 bases each). Germline-derived CDR1 and CDR2 are DFQATT and SNEGSKA (reference sequence). The germline V and J ends were trimmed by 3 bases and 7 bases, with 22 bases remaining between them. This CDR3 comprises 15 residues.

This clonotype was found many times. V and J are TRBV6-5 and TRBJ2-7; D is unresolved. Germline CDR1 and CDR2: MNHEY and SVGAGI. The CDR3 has 14 residues. Trimming stripped 0 bases from V and 5 bases from J, with 11 bases between. CDR3 nucleotides: TGTGCCAGCAGTTACTCGTCCCAACATGACGAGCAGTACTTC. Its translation is CASSYSSQHDEQYF.

V and J are TRBV6-4 and TRBJ2-3; TRBD2 might be the D (6 bases). Trimming removed 3 bases at V and 2 bases at J, with 18 bases between. Germline loops: CDR1 MRHNA, CDR2 SNTAGT. This CDR3 is built from 17 residues. CDR3 protein: CASSDSEPGLVTDTQYF. CDR3 coding DNA: TGTGCCAGCAGTGATTCCGAACCGGGACTCGTCACAGATACGCAGTATTTT.

This clonotype was picked up many times. The chain couples TRBV6-5 to TRBJ1-1; unclear D gene. Trimming stripped 5 bases from V and 8 bases from J, with 21 bases between. Germline assignment: CDR1 MNHEY and CDR2 SVGAGI. The CDR3 sequence is 15 residues long. CDR3 coding DNA: TGTGCCAGCAGTGCTGAGGTGAACCGGGCCATCGAAGCTTTCTTT. Translation: CASSAEVNRAIEAFF.